Listed here are 27 T cell receptor beta chains from one sample, sequenced in a study of blood T cells in healthy people across ages. The authors ran a second PCR of 7 to 11 cycles using a sample-barcoded 5' primer and a J-beta primer mix. MiXCR, applied by TCRdb to the 5' RACE reads, yields one record per CDR3 protein. The sample has approximately 1,700,000 distinct CDR3 sequences; about two fifths are singletons. The sample comprised blood. The receptors here all came from a human donor in good health.

This sequence joins TRBV3-1 and TRBJ1-4; D gene ambiguous. Trimming took 4 bases from V and 5 from J, leaving 17 bases between them. This CDR3 comprises 16 residues. Germline V lookup: CDR1 LGHDT, CDR2 YNNKEL (reference sequence). The CDR3 DNA follows: TGTGCCAGCAGCCCAGGTCAGACCCCGGGGAATGAAAAACTGTTTTTT. Residues: CASSPGQTPGNEKLFF.

The rearrangement links TRBV27 to TRBJ2-7; D is ambiguous. The CDR3 runs 13 residues. Trimming cost V 3 bases and J 3 bases, with 9 bases left between them. Germline lookup yields CDR1 MNHEY and CDR2 SMNVEV (reference sequence). The CDR3 spells CASSLGMDYEQYF. The CDR3 DNA reads TGTGCCAGCAGTTTGGGGATGGACTACGAGCAGTACTTC.

This clonotype was picked up a small number of times. The V call is TRBV11-2, the J call TRBJ2-5; TRBD1 agrees at 10 bases. Trimming cost V 5 bases and J 5 bases; bases outside gene matches: 14. This CDR3 has 17 residues. Germline CDR1 and CDR2: SGHAT and FQNNGV. The CDR3 sequence: CASSPAGWTGGMETQYF. CDR3 coding DNA: TGTGCCAGCAGCCCGGCGGGTTGGACAGGGGGAATGGAGACCCAGTACTTC.

The chain recombines TRBV4-3 with TRBJ2-3; 7 bases are shared with TRBD2. The ends lost 0 bases at V and 2 bases at J; junction bases unmatched: 8. Germline V CDR1 and CDR2: LGHNA, YSLEER. This CDR3 contains 17 residues. CDR3 residues: CASSQDRASGFTDTQYF. The CDR3 nucleotides read TGCGCCAGCAGCCAAGATAGGGCTAGCGGCTTCACAGATACGCAGTATTTT.

This chain uses TRBV6-5 with TRBJ1-1; D unclear. CDR1 is MNHEY, CDR2 SVGAGI, per germline. The CDR3 sequence is 14 residues long. V was cut by 5 bases and J by 3 bases, with 13 bases left in between. In DNA form, the CDR3 reads TGTGCCAGCAGTCCCTCGGTGTCCCACACTGAAGCTTTCTTT. Translated: CASSPSVSHTEAFF.

As concerns this clonotype: A much larger clone lies one base from this, so it may be a read error. The chain recombines TRBV6-5 with TRBJ2-4; D possibly corresponds to TRBD2 (5 bases). The DNA matches TRBJ2-7 better at its end, which makes the J call doubtful. Per germline, CDR1 MNHEY and CDR2 SVGAGI. The CDR3 consists of 15 residues. The CDR3 loop is CASSYQGSAAYEQYF. In DNA form, the CDR3 reads TGTGCCAGCAGTTACCAAGGGAGCGCAGCGTACGAGCAGTACTTC.

The table lists this clonotype with many counts. V is TRBV20-1 and J is TRBJ2-7; D is perhaps TRBD1 (6 bases). This CDR3 has 14 amino acids. Germline CDR1 and CDR2: DFQATT and SNEGSKA (reference sequence). Trimming removed 3 bases at V and 5 bases at J, with 17 bases between. The CDR3 spells CSASAAGDKHEQYF. In nucleotides, the CDR3 is TGCAGTGCTAGTGCCGCAGGGGATAAACACGAGCAGTACTTC.

This clonotype was found a few times. J is TRBJ2-5 and V is TRBV11-2; no definite D call. The V end lost 4 bases, the J end lost 5 bases, and 14 bases lay between the germline ends. This CDR3 is built from 14 residues. Germline CDR1 reads SGHAT; CDR2 reads FQNNGV. In DNA, the CDR3 is TGTGCCAGCAGCTCGGTAGTCCCCGGGGAGACCCAGTACTTC. Protein: CASSSVVPGETQYF.

This rearrangement joins TRBV25-1 to TRBJ2-1; 10 nucleotides match TRBD2. This CDR3 has 15 residues. Germline CDR1 MGHDK, CDR2 SYGVNS. V trimming: 6 bases; J trimming: 6 bases; junction bases outside the gene matches: 8. The CDR3 here is CASRATSGAINEQFF. Written as DNA, the CDR3 is TGTGCCAGCAGGGCAACTAGCGGGGCCATCAATGAGCAGTTCTTC.

The rearrangement joins TRBV12-3 or TRBV12-4 to TRBJ1-2, with D maybe TRBD1 (5 bases). The CDR3 extends over 19 amino acids. V dropped 6 bases and J dropped 7 bases, with 33 bases sitting between them. The CDR3 DNA is TGTGCCAGCAGCCCCGCCGGACGGGACCTAAACTGGGAGGACTGTGGCTACACCTTC. As protein: CASSPAGRDLNWEDCGYTF.

V is TRBV28 and J is TRBJ2-5; 8 nucleotides agree with TRBD2. This CDR3 comprises 14 residues. The trim removed 5 bases at V and 5 bases at J, leaving 7 bases unmatched. Germline values: CDR1 MDHEN, CDR2 SYDVKM. CDR3 sequence: CASSKSGGAETQYF. As DNA, the CDR3 is TGTGCCAGCAGTAAATCCGGGGGGGCGGAGACCCAGTACTTC.

This clonotype has more than one count but fewer than ten. V gene TRBV9 combines with J gene TRBJ2-5; D unresolved. Trimming took 3 bases from V and 1 from J, leaving 7 bases between them. Germline CDR1 SGDLS, CDR2 YYNGEE. The CDR3 runs to 13 residues. The CDR3 reads CASSGGFQETQYF. CDR3 nucleotide sequence: TGTGCCAGCAGCGGTGGCTTCCAAGAGACCCAGTACTTC.

The rearrangement uses TRBV5-1 and TRBJ2-7; no firm D call. Germline V gene sequence: CDR1 SGHRS, CDR2 YFSETQ. Trimming stripped 0 bases from V and 4 bases from J, with 14 bases between. This CDR3 has 15 amino acids. The CDR3: CASSLGFTINYEQYF. The CDR3 DNA follows: TGCGCCAGCAGCTTGGGGTTCACCATCAATTACGAGCAGTACTTC.

This chain connects TRBV29-1 to TRBJ2-4; no definite D call. The CDR3 is 12 amino acids. The V end lost 4 bases, the J end lost 13 bases, and 17 bases lay between the germline ends. Germline V lookup: CDR1 SQVTM, CDR2 ANQGSEA. This CDR3 reads CSVVDGYNEQYF. The CDR3 nucleotides read TGCAGCGTTGTGGACGGCTACAATGAGCAGTACTTC.

This chain uses TRBV7-2 with TRBJ2-5, with TRBD1 matching 7 bases. The germline gives CDR1 SGHTA, CDR2 FQGNSA. The CDR3 contains 15 residues. After removal of 4 bases from V and 2 bases from J, the junction contained 7 bases not matched to a gene. Written as DNA, the CDR3 is TGTGCCAGCAGCTCCGGGACAGCCTTACAAGAGACCCAGTACTTC. Protein product: CASSSGTALQETQYF.

The DNA for the CDR3 is TGTGCCAGCAGAACCACAGGGTACACTGAAGCTTTCTTT. Its translation is CASRTTGYTEAFF. The chain joins TRBV27 to TRBJ1-1; D might be TRBD1 (6 bases). The length of the CDR3 is 13 residues. V lost 6 bases, J lost 3 bases, and 11 bases lay in between. Germline CDR1 MNHEY, CDR2 SMNVEV (reference sequence).

This clonotype was observed a single time. This chain joins TRBV5-1 and TRBJ2-3; D is uncertain. CDR1 SGHRS and CDR2 YFSETQ come from the germline V gene. This CDR3 spans 15 amino acids. Between the trimmed V and J ends, which lost 4 bases and 7 bases, there was a span of 19 bases. The CDR3 protein is CASSEPRASRNTQYF. The DNA for the CDR3 is TGCGCCAGCAGCGAACCTAGAGCCTCCCGTAATACGCAGTATTTT.

The rearrangement joins TRBV10-3 to TRBJ1-6; 7 bases match TRBD1. Trimming at V came to 3 bases and at J to 8 bases, leaving 25 bases not matched to a gene. Germline-derived CDR1 and CDR2 are ENHRY and SYGVKD. The CDR3 is 21 amino acids. This chain's CDR3 is CAISEYRQGPTHNLSYSPLHF. The CDR3 DNA follows: TGTGCCATCAGTGAATACCGACAGGGCCCTACTCATAACCTATCATATTCACCCCTCCACTTT.

The chain is built from TRBV4-1 and TRBJ1-2; D is unclear. This CDR3 comprises 14 residues. Deletions cut 0 bases from V and 6 bases from J, with 11 bases between. Per germline, CDR1 MGHRA and CDR2 YSYEKL. The CDR3 sequence is CASSQEWAIDGYTF. For the CDR3, the DNA is TGCGCCAGCAGCCAAGAGTGGGCAATTGATGGCTACACCTTC.

This clonotype was counted a few times. This chain links TRBV20-1 with TRBJ2-1; TRBD1 matches at 7 bases. Germline lookup yields CDR1 DFQATT and CDR2 SNEGSKA (reference sequence). CDR3 length equals 14 residues. The ends lost 2 bases at V and 4 bases at J; junction bases unmatched: 5. The CDR3 nucleotides read TGCAGTGCTAGACTCGGGACAGTGTACAATGAGCAGTTCTTC. Its protein product is CSARLGTVYNEQFF.

The chain employs TRBV12-3 or TRBV12-4 and TRBJ2-5; D gene ambiguous. This CDR3 spans 13 amino acids. Deletions cut 1 base from V and 9 bases from J, with 12 bases between. The CDR3 spells CASSLGVPAAQYF. The CDR3 nucleotides read TGTGCCAGCAGTTTAGGGGTCCCCGCGGCCCAGTACTTC.

This chain joins TRBV29-1 and TRBJ1-1, with 7 bases fitting TRBD1. CDR3 length: 13 amino acids. With 7 bases clipped from V and 3 bases from J, the junction kept 8 bases outside the gene matches. The germline gives CDR1 SQVTM, CDR2 ANQGSEA. The CDR3 bases are TGCAGCGGACGCGGACAGGAGTACACTGAAGCTTTCTTT. Translating it yields CSGRGQEYTEAFF.

The rearrangement uses TRBV20-1 and TRBJ2-4, with D possibly matching TRBD2 (7 bases). Germline V lookup: CDR1 DFQATT, CDR2 SNEGSKA (reference sequence). The CDR3 sequence is 11 residues long. The V end was cut by 2 bases, the J end by 13 bases, with 12 bases between. CDR3 loop: CSARTGREQYF. The CDR3 bases are TGCAGTGCTAGAACAGGGAGGGAGCAGTACTTC.

V usage is TRBV6-2 or TRBV6-3 and J usage is TRBJ2-5; D possibly corresponds to TRBD2 (5 bases). CDR3 length equals 12 residues. The germline V gene has CDR1 MNHEY and CDR2 SVGEGT. Trimming took 6 bases from V and 4 from J, leaving 9 bases between them. CDR3 bases: TGTGCCAGCAGCCATCGGGGAGAGACCCAGTACTTC. It yields the protein CASSHRGETQYF.

This clonotype was counted only a few times. The gene calls are TRBV3-1 and TRBJ2-4, with D possibly being TRBD2 (6 bases). In germline, CDR1 is LGHDT, CDR2 YNNKEL (reference sequence). This CDR3 is 20 amino acids long. V lost 4 bases to trimming and J lost 0 bases, with 25 bases between them. CDR3 sequence (DNA): TGTGCCAGCAGCCCCAGACTAGTTTGGCAAAGTTCGTTAGCCAAAAACATTCAGTACTTC. This codes for CASSPRLVWQSSLAKNIQYF. The entire variable domain, with the rest obtained from reference TRBV3-1 and TRBJ2-4, is as follows: DTAVSQTPKYLVTQMGNDKSIKCEQNLGHDTMYWYKQDSKKFLKIMFSYNNKELIINETVPNRFSPKSPDKAHLNLHINSLELGDSAVYFCASSPRLVWQSSLAKNIQYFGAGTRLSVL.

The chain couples TRBV9 to TRBJ2-5; maybe TRBD2 (5 bases). The germline gives CDR1 SGDLS, CDR2 YYNGEE. The CDR3 sequence is 16 residues long. With 0 bases removed from V and 2 bases from J, the gap between germline ends came to 14 bases. The CDR3 DNA reads as TGTGCCAGCAGCGTAGAACGCGGACTCCAACAAGAGACCCAGTACTTC. It specifies CASSVERGLQQETQYF.

The chain employs TRBV4-3 and TRBJ1-2; possibly TRBD1 for D (5 bases). CDR3 length: 15 residues. V was cut by 5 bases and J by 4 bases, with 17 bases left in between. Per germline, CDR1 LGHNA and CDR2 YSLEER. CDR3 coding DNA: TGCGCCAGCAGCAACCGGGACTCCGGGATCTATGGCTACACCTTC. This translates into CASSNRDSGIYGYTF.